The present T cell receptor (beta chain) was sequenced within a study of neurological immune-mediated disorders. Study results and limitations: The phylogenetic placement of 18 of 34 multiple sclerosis patients' repertoires in one related-CDR3 cluster constitutes a possible signature. Association with the multiple sclerosis repertoire cluster was not found for any clinical or MRI feature.

CDR3 length: 14 residues. CDR1 and CDR2 (germline): SGDLS, YYNGEE. The V gene lost 0 bases and the J gene lost 0 bases, with 5 bases spanning the gap. Synthesis of cDNA was performed by 5'RACE using 10-nucleotide random UMIs. Using its own MiXCR run on the 5' RACE reads, TCRdb lists one record per CDR3 protein. The repertoire holds more than 50,000 distinct CDR3 sequences, more than 3% seen once, with 6% to 8% in the top ten. In its sample, this clonotype was seen many times. Its antigen is unknown. The V gene is TRBV9, the J gene TRBJ2-3; a weak D match, TRBD2 (5 bases). The clonotype originates from a woman aged 60 to 75 with multiple sclerosis. Input material: PBMCs. DNA of the CDR3: TGTGCCAGCAGCGTAGGAGGGAGCACAGATACGCAGTATTTT. Translation: CASSVGGSTDTQYF.